The 10 T cell receptor beta chains in this list originate from one sample, sequenced in a study of cytomegalovirus exposure and HLA in healthy donors. The PCR contained 60 Vbeta and 13 Jbeta primers. Generated by immunoSEQ multiplex PCR, the TCRdb table keeps only in-frame clones and is missing some. The sample includes roughly 84,000 clones, 65% to 85% of them seen just once. The sample comprised PBMCs. All receptors derive from a man aged 50 to 60 in good health and CMV-seronegative.

The rearrangement joins TRBV5-1 to TRBJ2-5, with 8 nucleotides matching TRBD1. The DNA end is a closer match to TRBJ2-7, so the J assignment may be wrong. The CDR3 is 15 residues long. CDR1 and CDR2 from the germline V gene are SGHRS and YFSETQ. CDR3 protein: CASSGGTGLSYEQYF. For the CDR3, the DNA is TGCGCCAGCAGCGGTGGGACAGGCCTCTCCTACGAGCAGTACTTC.

The sample holds one count of this clone. The chain is built from TRBV5-1 and TRBJ1-5; TRBD1 aligns across 11 bases. The CDR3 length is 19 residues. CDR1 is SGHRS, CDR2 YFSETQ, per germline. Trimming cost V 0 bases and J 1 base; bases outside gene matches: 9. The DNA of the CDR3 is TGCGCCAGCAGCTTGGGTCCGGGACAGGGGGGCTGGAGCAATCAGCCCCAGCATTTT. Its translation is CASSLGPGQGGWSNQPQHF.

The genes are TRBV10-1 and TRBJ2-1; D ambiguous. CDR1 and CDR2 (germline): WNHNN, SYGVQD (reference sequence). This CDR3 contains 14 residues. Trimming removed 6 bases from V and 7 bases from J, with 16 bases in between. CDR3 region: CASRRSLGSNEQFF. For the CDR3, the DNA is TGCGCCAGCAGGCGTTCACTCGGGTCGAATGAGCAGTTCTTC.

This clone was detected a few times. The rearrangement uses TRBV5-1 and TRBJ2-1, with a weak D call TRBD2 (6 bases). Germline-derived CDR1 and CDR2 are SGHRS and YFSETQ. The CDR3 is 16 amino acids. Trimming stripped 0 bases from V and 1 base from J, with 11 bases between. CDR3 amino acids: CASSLAASASYNEQFF. The CDR3 bases are TGCGCCAGCAGCTTGGCGGCTAGCGCATCCTACAATGAGCAGTTCTTC.

The rearrangement links TRBV10-3 to TRBJ1-3; unclear D gene. This CDR3 comprises 14 residues. Germline V lookup: CDR1 ENHRY, CDR2 SYGVKD. The ends were cut back, 10 bases at V and 0 bases at J, with 13 bases in the middle. This chain's CDR3 is CASGWSLSGNTIYF. Here the CDR3 DNA reads TGTGCCAGCGGGTGGTCACTCTCTGGAAACACCATATATTTT.

This chain joins TRBV9 and TRBJ1-2; TRBD1 agrees at 9 bases. The trim removed 4 bases at V and 5 bases at J, leaving 6 bases unmatched. Germline CDR1 reads SGDLS; CDR2 reads YYNGEE. This CDR3 is 14 amino acids long. The CDR3 coding sequence is TGTGCCAGCAGCACCCCGGGACAGGGATATGGCTACACCTTC. This gives the protein CASSTPGQGYGYTF.

V usage is TRBV27 and J usage is TRBJ2-1; 12 nucleotides match TRBD2. The CDR3 runs 17 residues. CDR1 is MNHEY, CDR2 SMNVEV, per germline (reference sequence). V lost 1 base to trimming and J lost 8 bases; unmatched junction nucleotides: 9. For the CDR3, the DNA is TGTGCCAGCAGTTTATGGGCTAGCGGGGGGGCCGTAGATGAGCAGTTCTTC. This codes for CASSLWASGGAVDEQFF.

V is TRBV6-5 and J is TRBJ2-5; weak D call: TRBD2 (6 bases). Germline V gene data show CDR1 as MNHEY and CDR2 as SVGAGI. This CDR3 spans 14 amino acids. Trimming removed 6 bases from V and 4 bases from J, with 15 bases in between. In DNA form, the CDR3 reads TGTGCCAGCAGCGCACGGGACTTCCGAGAGACCCAGTACTTC. Translated, it gives CASSARDFRETQYF.

This clone showed up just a few times. The chain links TRBV6-6 to TRBJ2-7; tentatively, D is TRBD1 (5 bases). This CDR3 contains 14 residues. Trimming stripped 0 bases from V and 5 bases from J, with 11 bases between. Germline CDR1 is MNHNY and CDR2 is SVGAGI (reference sequence). This chain's CDR3 is CASSYSVRGDEQYF. The CDR3 bases are TGTGCCAGCAGTTACTCGGTTAGGGGTGACGAGCAGTACTTC.

V gene TRBV19 combines with J gene TRBJ1-2; TRBD1 matches at 9 bases. The CDR3 is 16 residues long. Trimming at V came to 3 bases and at J to 5 bases, leaving 10 bases not matched to a gene. CDR1 and CDR2 (germline): LNHDA, SQIVND (reference sequence). The CDR3 sequence is CASSILRGGTGYGYTF. The CDR3 DNA is TGTGCCAGTAGTATTCTGAGAGGGGGGACAGGGTATGGCTACACCTTC.